This TCR beta chain stems from a study of T cell responses to AZD1222 COVID-19 vaccine. Here immunoSEQ multiplex PCR was the method, and the copy in TCRdb shows in-frame clones only, minus some. This table has about 180,000 clones, around 90% appearing once. The germline V and J ends were trimmed by 5 bases and 7 bases, with 18 bases remaining between them. Germline values: CDR1 LNHDA, CDR2 SQIVND (reference sequence). The length of the CDR3 is 15 residues. This sequence was found in an adult in good health. The chain couples TRBV19 to TRBJ1-5; perhaps TRBD1 as D (6 bases). The source material was peripheral blood, sampled on day 0 of AZD1222 vaccination. Here the CDR3 reads CASSSGVRAVQPQHF. CDR3 DNA sequence: TGTGCCAGTAGTTCAGGGGTCAGGGCGGTCCAGCCCCAGCATTTT. The variable domain in full, completed from reference TRBV19 and TRBJ1-5, reads DGGITQSPKYLFRKEGQNVTLSCEQNLNHDAMYWYRQDPGQGLRLIYYSQIVNDFQKGDIAEGYSVSREKKESFPLTVTSAQKNPTAFYLCASSSGVRAVQPQHFGDGTRLSIL.